This TCR beta chain was sequenced in a study of T cells after yellow fever vaccination. Broader study findings: Detected again after the booster were most primary-vaccination clones, at 95% to 97% CD4 and about 89% CD8. A small proportion of clonotypes was detected in both the CD4 and CD8 compartments.

This clonotype was seen at least ten times. Its antigen is unidentified. V lost 3 bases, J lost 5 bases, and 11 bases lay in between. Germline CDR1 and CDR2: SGHTA and FQGTGA. The CDR3 is made up of 14 amino acids. As TCR cDNA was made by 5'RACE template switching, a universal primer site and UMIs were added. TCRdb analysed the 5' RACE reads with MiXCR anew, one entry per CDR3 protein. In the table there are 60,000 to 95,000 distinct CDR3 sequences, under 9.5% of which are singletons. The V gene is TRBV7-3, the J gene TRBJ1-3; D unclear. The clonotype comes from a young man who received the YFV17D yellow fever vaccine. The material was CD8+ T cells sorted from PBMCs, obtained 10 days after the first yellow fever vaccination. The CDR3 spells CASSFNLIRNTIYF. The CDR3 nucleotides are TGTGCCAGCAGCTTTAACCTTATTCGAAACACCATATATTTT.